The 32 T cell receptor beta chains below all came from one sample that was sequenced in a study of blood T cell repertoires in COVID-19. Assay: immunoSEQ multiplex PCR; the TCRdb copy retains only in-frame clones and omits some. The data contain approximately 110,000 clones, roughly 72% of them singletons. The sequencing input was peripheral blood. Receptors originate from an elderly man with COVID-19, enrolled during active disease.

This chain connects TRBV20-1 to TRBJ2-7; 8 bases map to TRBD1. The CDR3 contains 14 residues. Germline trimming cut 3 bases from V and 2 bases from J; bases unmatched to any gene: 6. The germline CDR1 and CDR2 sequences are DFQATT and SNEGSKA (reference sequence). CDR3 DNA sequence: TGCAGTGCTAGTAAGGGACAGGCCCCCTACGAGCAGTACTTC. This encodes CSASKGQAPYEQYF.

A few counts support this clone. The chain is built from TRBV3-1 (or the pseudogene TRBV3-2) and TRBJ2-6; TRBD1 is a possible D gene (6 bases). CDR3 length: 16 amino acids. The V end was cut by 4 bases, the J end by 0 bases, with 10 bases between. Germline V gene lookup returns CDR1 LGHDT and CDR2 YNNKEL (reference sequence). The CDR3 DNA reads TGTGCCAGCAGCCCGACAGGTTTCTCTGGGGCCAACGTCCTGACTTTC. It is translated as CASSPTGFSGANVLTF.

The chain links TRBV5-3 to TRBJ1-1; possible D gene TRBD1, 6 bases. TRBV5-3 is noted as an ORF with a role that remains uncertain. The CDR3 has 14 residues. With 2 bases removed from V and 2 bases from J, the gap between germline ends came to 10 bases. The CDR3 DNA reads as TGTGCCAGAAGCTTCCGGGACACAAACACTGAAGCTTTCTTT. It yields the protein CARSFRDTNTEAFF.

The DNA for the CDR3 is TGTGCCAGCAGTGAGTCGGGACTAAGCACAGATACGCAGTATTTT. Protein sequence: CASSESGLSTDTQYF. This chain connects TRBV2 to TRBJ2-3; 7 bases are shared with TRBD2. The ends lost 3 bases at V and 0 bases at J; junction bases unmatched: 3. This CDR3 contains 15 residues. Germline CDR1 and CDR2: SNHLY and FYNNEI.

The V call is TRBV7-3, the J call TRBJ1-1, with a weak D call TRBD1 (5 bases). The germline CDR1 and CDR2 sequences are SGHTA and FQGTGA. The CDR3 sequence is 13 residues long. With 3 bases removed from V and 3 bases from J, the gap between germline ends came to 8 bases. The CDR3 DNA follows: TGTGCCAGCAGCTTTGGGACTTACACTGAAGCTTTCTTT. Encoded protein: CASSFGTYTEAFF. Full variable domain (rest looked up from reference TRBV7-3 and TRBJ1-1): GAGVSQTPSNKVTEKGKYVELRCDPISGHTALYWYRQSLGQGPEFLIYFQGTGAADDSGLPNDRFFAVRPEGSVSTLKIQRTERGDSAVYLCASSFGTYTEAFFGQGTRLTVV.

J is TRBJ1-1 and V is TRBV5-1, with D possibly being TRBD1 (6 bases). The CDR3 runs to 13 residues. The germline gives CDR1 SGHRS, CDR2 YFSETQ. Trimming left V 2 bases short and J 6 bases short, with 11 bases between. The CDR3 DNA follows: TGCGCCAGCAGCTTACAGGGTGGAGCTGAAGCTTTCTTT. This gives the protein CASSLQGGAEAFF.

Notes on this clone: The same CDR3 can be traced to other DNA sequences in this sample. The chain joins TRBV5-1 to TRBJ1-3; TRBD1 matches 7 bases. CDR1 and CDR2 (germline): SGHRS, YFSETQ. V gave up 0 bases and J gave up 2 bases; unmatched junction bases: 2. This CDR3 has 15 residues. CDR3 in amino acids: CASSLEGGTGNTIYF. CDR3 in DNA: TGCGCCAGCAGCTTGGAAGGGGGCACTGGAAACACCATATATTTT.

In its sample, this clone was seen once. V gene TRBV9 combines with J gene TRBJ2-1; 7 bases match TRBD2. This CDR3 contains 16 residues. Germline-derived CDR1 and CDR2 are SGDLS and YYNGEE. V trimming: 0 bases; J trimming: 4 bases; junction bases outside the gene matches: 7. In DNA, the CDR3 is TGTGCCAGCAGCGTAGAGGGACTATCCTATTACAATGAGCAGTTCTTC. Translating gives CASSVEGLSYYNEQFF.

CDR3 in amino acids: CSVEGWIGVGSGRAPSYNEQFF. As DNA, the CDR3 is TGCAGCGTTGAAGGTTGGATAGGGGTTGGTAGCGGGAGGGCCCCCTCCTACAATGAGCAGTTCTTC. V gene TRBV29-1 combines with J gene TRBJ2-1; 11 positions agree with TRBD2. V lost 1 base, J lost 0 bases, and 20 bases stayed unmatched. The germline gives CDR1 SQVTM, CDR2 ANQGSEA. The CDR3 loop spans 22 amino acids.

This clone was detected only once. The genes are TRBV9 and TRBJ2-1; TRBD1 might be the D (5 bases). The germline CDR1 and CDR2 sequences are SGDLS and YYNGEE. CDR3 length equals 14 residues. Trimming took 8 bases from V and 5 from J, leaving 17 bases between them. The CDR3, as DNA: TGTGCCAGTGCAAGGGGATCGGGTAACAATGAGCAGTTCTTC. Its translation is CASARGSGNNEQFF.

V is TRBV4-1 and J is TRBJ2-7, with 8 bases lining up with TRBD2. This CDR3 has 15 residues. The V gene end was trimmed by 2 bases and the J gene end by 3 bases; junction bases not matched to a gene: 6. CDR1 MGHRA and CDR2 YSYEKL come from the germline V gene. The CDR3 DNA follows: TGCGCCAGCAGCCAAAATAGCGGGATAGGCTACGAGCAGTACTTC. Translating gives CASSQNSGIGYEQYF.

The rearrangement links TRBV11-2 to TRBJ2-2; a possible D gene is TRBD2 (6 bases). The CDR3 runs to 16 residues. Trimming removed 6 bases from V and 6 bases from J, with 20 bases in between. The germline CDR1 and CDR2 sequences are SGHAT and FQNNGV. The CDR3 DNA is TGTGCCAGCAGAAAGGAGGGTGCGAGGGTCTCCGGGGAGCTGTTTTTT. This translates into CASRKEGARVSGELFF.

The chain recombines TRBV3-1 (or the pseudogene TRBV3-2) with TRBJ2-1; D may be TRBD2 (6 bases). Looked up from germline, CDR1 is LGHDT and CDR2 is YNNKEL (reference sequence). V was shortened by 3 bases and J by 0 bases, with 12 bases between the two germline ends. CDR3 length: 16 residues. The CDR3 protein is CASSQASGYSYNEQFF. The CDR3 DNA sequence: TGTGCCAGCAGCCAGGCAAGCGGGTACTCCTACAATGAGCAGTTCTTC.

This chain connects TRBV3-1 (or the pseudogene TRBV3-2) to TRBJ2-7; D perhaps matches TRBD2 (6 bases). The germline gives CDR1 LGHDT, CDR2 YNNKEL (reference sequence). This CDR3 contains 12 residues. V dropped 4 bases and J dropped 4 bases, with 8 bases sitting between them. CDR3 loop: CASSRSGYEQYF. CDR3 in DNA: TGTGCCAGCAGCCGTAGCGGTTACGAGCAGTACTTC.

This CDR3 reads CASSLGTLAYNEQFF. CDR3 DNA sequence: TGTGCCAGCAGCTTGGGGACTCTGGCCTACAATGAGCAGTTCTTC. The rearrangement uses TRBV13 and TRBJ2-1; possible D gene TRBD2, 6 bases. The CDR3 covers 15 residues. Trimming shortened V by 3 bases and J by 2 bases, and 11 bases separated the two germline ends. Per germline, CDR1 PRHDT and CDR2 FYEKMQ (reference sequence).

V gene TRBV14 combines with J gene TRBJ2-1, with D uncertain. Germline values: CDR1 SGHDN, CDR2 FVKESK. The V gene lost 4 bases and the J gene lost 0 bases, with 13 bases spanning the gap. The CDR3 has 16 residues. Written as DNA, the CDR3 is TGTGCCAGCAGCCCTCTCCTCACGAGCTCCTACAATGAGCAGTTCTTC. Its translation: CASSPLLTSSYNEQFF.

The chain combines TRBV7-9 with TRBJ2-1, with D possibly being TRBD2 (7 bases). Germline-derived CDR1 and CDR2 are SEHNR and FQNEAQ (reference sequence). V was trimmed by 4 bases and J by 3 bases, leaving 19 bases between them. This CDR3 region has 17 residues. Written as DNA, the CDR3 is TGTGCCAGCAGCTCCCTCTGGAGCGGGACAATCTACAATGAGCAGTTCTTC. Translation: CASSSLWSGTIYNEQFF.

V is TRBV6-2 or TRBV6-3 and J is TRBJ1-1, with 10 bases that match TRBD1. Trimming at V came to 4 bases and at J to 5 bases, leaving 4 bases not matched to a gene. In germline, CDR1 is MNHEY, CDR2 SVGEGT. This CDR3 spans 14 amino acids. In nucleotides, the CDR3 is TGTGCCAGCAGTTCGACAGGGGGCGTTACTGAAGCTTTCTTT. It translates to CASSSTGGVTEAFF.

The J gene is TRBJ2-1, the V gene TRBV28, with 9 nucleotides matching TRBD2. Trimming removed 3 bases from V and 6 bases from J; junction bases left unmatched: 6. The CDR3 totals 15 residues. CDR1 and CDR2 (germline): MDHEN, SYDVKM. This CDR3 is CASSLAAGGRNEQFF. CDR3 DNA sequence: TGTGCCAGCAGTTTGGCAGCGGGAGGACGCAATGAGCAGTTCTTC.

The V call is TRBV3-1 (or the pseudogene TRBV3-2), the J call TRBJ2-3; 12 nucleotides line up with TRBD1. The CDR3 runs to 23 residues. Germline V lookup: CDR1 LGHDT, CDR2 YNNKEL (reference sequence). V lost 4 bases to trimming and J lost 3 bases; unmatched junction nucleotides: 26. CDR3 coding DNA: TGTGCCAGCAGCCGCCGGGACAGGGGGCCGAGCCGGAACGGGAGGGCTCGGACAGATACGCAGTATTTT. Amino acid sequence: CASSRRDRGPSRNGRARTDTQYF.

The V and J genes are TRBV7-2 and TRBJ2-1, with a possible D match to TRBD2 (6 bases). The germline V gene has CDR1 SGHTA and CDR2 FQGNSA. The V end was cut by 4 bases, the J end by 11 bases, with 12 bases between. This CDR3 is 12 amino acids long. The CDR3 coding sequence is TGTGCCAGCAGCTCCCAGCGGGCCAAGCAGTTCTTC. Its translation is CASSSQRAKQFF.

V gene TRBV14 combines with J gene TRBJ1-4; D perhaps matches TRBD1 (6 bases). The CDR3 runs to 22 residues. Trimming cost V 1 base and J 0 bases, with 27 bases left between them. Germline V gene lookup returns CDR1 SGHDN and CDR2 FVKESK. The CDR3 region has the DNA TGTGCCAGCAGCCAAGGAAAGAAAGGGGGACACCCGAATGGTGCAACTAATGAAAAACTGTTTTTT. Its protein product is CASSQGKKGGHPNGATNEKLFF.

The V gene is TRBV3-1 (or the pseudogene TRBV3-2), the J gene TRBJ2-2, with D tentatively TRBD1 (5 bases). The V and J ends lost 5 bases and 1 base respectively, with 8 bases between them. CDR1 is LGHDT and CDR2 is YNNKEL in the germline V gene (reference sequence). This CDR3 spans 14 amino acids. CDR3: CASSFDRNTGELFF. CDR3 DNA sequence: TGTGCCAGCAGCTTCGACAGGAACACCGGGGAGCTGTTTTTT.

This clone has a handful of counts. The V call is TRBV2, the J call TRBJ2-7; TRBD2 aligns across 9 bases. Germline values: CDR1 SNHLY, CDR2 FYNNEI. Losses at the gene ends were 3 bases for V and 5 bases for J; bases not matched to a gene: 8. There are 15 residues in the CDR3. The CDR3 nucleotides read TGTGCCAGCAGTGATCCCACTAGCGGGTCCCACGAGCAGTACTTC. This translates into CASSDPTSGSHEQYF.

V usage is TRBV3-1 (or the pseudogene TRBV3-2) and J usage is TRBJ2-6; TRBD1 matches at 8 bases. Germline CDR1 LGHDT, CDR2 YNNKEL (reference sequence). The CDR3 sequence is 17 residues long. J was trimmed by 3 bases and V by 4 bases; bases with no gene match: 8. The CDR3 reads CASSLGQGRDGANVLTF. In nucleotides, the CDR3 is TGTGCCAGCAGCCTCGGACAGGGAAGGGATGGGGCCAACGTCCTGACTTTC.

The rearrangement uses TRBV6-5 and TRBJ2-1, with a possible D match to TRBD2 (6 bases). Trimming removed 2 bases from V and 2 bases from J, with 10 bases in between. Germline CDR1 MNHEY, CDR2 SVGAGI. CDR3 length: 15 amino acids. The CDR3 sequence is CASSYGTQTYNEQFF. CDR3 nucleotides: TGTGCCAGCAGTTACGGGACTCAAACCTACAATGAGCAGTTCTTC.

The chain has TRBV9 and TRBJ1-2; TRBD1 is a possible D gene (6 bases). The V gene's germline CDR1 is SGDLS and CDR2 YYNGEE. The CDR3 has 14 amino acids. V lost 0 bases and J 2 bases, leaving 8 bases between the germline ends. The CDR3 nucleotides are TGTGCCAGCAGCGTAGTTCAGGGGAACTATGGCTACACCTTC. This translates into CASSVVQGNYGYTF.

The CDR3: CASSSAVGKAEAFF. CDR3 in DNA: TGTGCCAGCAGTTCGGCGGTTGGAAAGGCTGAAGCTTTCTTT. This chain joins TRBV6-2 or TRBV6-3 and TRBJ1-1, with D unresolved. The CDR3 is 14 residues long. The V gene's germline CDR1 is MNHEY and CDR2 SVGEGT. V shed 4 bases and J shed 6 bases, with 15 bases lying between them.

This chain uses TRBV28 with TRBJ1-1; no firm D call. Germline V lookup: CDR1 MDHEN, CDR2 SYDVKM. The CDR3 spans 13 residues. V was cut by 2 bases and J by 2 bases, with 6 bases left in between. The CDR3 DNA is TGTGCCAGCAGTTTAGGGCCCAACACTGAAGCTTTCTTT. Its translation is CASSLGPNTEAFF.

The chain is built from TRBV29-1 and TRBJ1-1; 9 nucleotides match TRBD1. This CDR3 region has 13 residues. J lost 1 base, V lost 4 bases, and 1 base had no gene match. Germline CDR1 SQVTM, CDR2 ANQGSEA. DNA for the CDR3: TGCAGCGTTGCGGGACAGGGGAACACTGAAGCTTTCTTT. Translating it yields CSVAGQGNTEAFF.

This rearrangement joins TRBV6-5 to TRBJ2-4; perhaps TRBD2 as D (5 bases). Looked up from germline, CDR1 is MNHEY and CDR2 is SVGAGI. The CDR3 spans 16 residues. Trimming took 2 bases from V and 6 from J, leaving 17 bases between them. The CDR3 is CASSYRSRGIGNIQYF. In nucleotides, the CDR3 is TGTGCCAGCAGTTACCGGTCTCGGGGAATCGGAAACATTCAGTACTTC.

The rearrangement joins TRBV28 to TRBJ1-2; tentative D call: TRBD1 (5 bases). V dropped 6 bases and J dropped 8 bases, with 13 bases sitting between them. Germline V gives CDR1 MDHEN, CDR2 SYDVKM. The CDR3 length is 12 residues. CDR3 region: CASRNFAGGYTF. In nucleotides, the CDR3 is TGTGCCAGCAGAAATTTTGCAGGGGGCTACACCTTC.